This is a list of T cell receptor beta chains from one sample in a study of T-cell reconstitution after alpha-beta-depleted transplantation in children. TCRdb used MiXCR to reprocess the PCR reads, holding one entry per CDR3 protein. This table has approximately 1,000,000 distinct CDR3 sequences, about 29% appearing once. The material was PBMCs, mostly from graft donor cells, obtained 360 days after TCRalphabeta/CD19-depleted stem cell transplant. The receptors derive from a boy under two years old who had a stem cell transplant for SCID, so the T cells may come from the graft donor. CDR3s include the opening cysteine and the closing phenylalanine or tryptophan. The D gene is left open where the match is weak. Only some rows state a clone size, as once, few, many or a class for expanded clones.

abundance	d_gene	j_gene	v_gene	CDR3nt	CDR3aa
-	-	TRBJ1-4	TRBV12-3/TRBV12-4	TGTGCCAGCAATTCCCGGGGGGGTTCTAATGAAAAACTGTTTTTT	CASNSRGGSNEKLFF
-	TRBD2	TRBJ2-7	TRBV20-1	TGCAGTGCCGGGACTAGCGGGTATTCCTACGAGCAGTACTTC	CSAGTSGYSYEQYF
-	-	TRBJ1-1	TRBV20-1	TGCAGTGCTTCAGTAGGGGGGTACACTGAAGCTTTCTTT	CSASVGGYTEAFF
-	TRBD1	TRBJ1-6	TRBV20-1	TGCAGTGCTAGAGACCTCTCCGGGACAGGGAATTCACCCCTCCACTTT	CSARDLSGTGNSPLHF
many	-	TRBJ1-2	TRBV5-1	TGCGCCAGCAGCTTGGCGGAGGGCTATGGCTACACCTTC	CASSLAEGYGYTF
few	-	TRBJ1-3	TRBV20-1	TGCAGTGCTAGAGACAGGGCTTCTGGAAACACCATATATTTT	CSARDRASGNTIYF
-	-	TRBJ1-2	TRBV5-1	TGCGCCAGCAGCTGGGCAGAAGTTTTTAATGGCTACACCTTC	CASSWAEVFNGYTF
few	-	TRBJ2-3	TRBV7-2	TGTGCCAGCAGACCAACAGCCACTATGTTCCCGGGAGATACGCAGTATTTT	CASRPTATMFPGDTQYF
few	TRBD1	TRBJ2-7	TRBV5-1	TGCGCCAGCAGCTTGGGCTCCCGACAGGGTACCTACGAGCAGTACTTC	CASSLGSRQGTYEQYF
many	-	TRBJ1-1	TRBV7-6	TGTGCCAGCAGCTTAGCGGAAGGGACTGAAGCTTTCTTT	CASSLAEGTEAFF